This TCR beta chain was observed in a study of spatial heterogeneity in lung cancer. At the level of the study: Raw-read counts averaged over ten per unique TCR and UMI combination.

The CDR3 contains 12 residues. Germline assignment: CDR1 SQVTM and CDR2 ANQGSEA. J was trimmed by 6 bases and V by 6 bases; bases with no gene match: 5. This clonotype has at least ten counts. TCRdb processed the 5' RACE reads anew with MiXCR; each CDR3 protein has one entry. The data show approximately 22,000 distinct CDR3 sequences, with about 5% seen just once and roughly 36% held by the top ten. Sample time point: sample taken at primary tumor resection. Unsorted samples of tumor, nontumor lung or frozen PBMC had their whole RNA sequenced. The chain is built from TRBV29-1 and TRBJ2-1; 7 nucleotides align to TRBD2. Here the sequenced sample was PBMCs, taken at surgery. The receptor's source is a male donor with early-stage non-small cell lung cancer. The CDR3 sequence is CSVGLGSNEQFF. CDR3 DNA: TGCAGCGTCGGACTAGGCTCCAATGAGCAGTTCTTC.